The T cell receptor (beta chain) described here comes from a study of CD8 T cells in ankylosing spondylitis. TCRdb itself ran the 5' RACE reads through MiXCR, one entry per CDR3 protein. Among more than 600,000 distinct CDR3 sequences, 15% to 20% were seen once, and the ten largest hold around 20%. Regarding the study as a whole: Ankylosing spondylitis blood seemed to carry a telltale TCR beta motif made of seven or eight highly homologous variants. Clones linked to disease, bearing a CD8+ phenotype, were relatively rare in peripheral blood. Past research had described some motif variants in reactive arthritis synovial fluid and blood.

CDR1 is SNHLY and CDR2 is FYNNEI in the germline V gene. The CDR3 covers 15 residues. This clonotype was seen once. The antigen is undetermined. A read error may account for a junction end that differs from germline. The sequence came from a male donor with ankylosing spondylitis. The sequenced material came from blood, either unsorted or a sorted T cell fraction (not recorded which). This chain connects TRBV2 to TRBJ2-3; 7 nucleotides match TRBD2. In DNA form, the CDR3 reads TGTGCCAGCAGTGCGGGACTATCCGGAGGAGATATGCAGTATTTT. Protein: CASSAGLSGGDMQYF.